This TCR beta chain derives from a study of blood T cells in healthy people across ages. Every sample had a minimum of 6.5 million PBMCs isolated. The V gene's germline CDR1 is SGHRS and CDR2 YFSETQ. V lost 3 bases and J lost 3; bases outside the gene matches: 5. This CDR3 comprises 15 residues. The use of a sample-barcoded 5' primer and a J-beta primer mix characterized a second PCR of about 7 to 12 cycles. Each single sample gave us at least 2.5 million CDR3-containing paired-end reads. TCRdb ran MiXCR on the 5' RACE reads and lists one entry per CDR3 protein. Of around 520,000 distinct CDR3 sequences in the sample, about 28% were seen once. This clonotype was recorded a few times. In addition, the sample was reused for a study of T cells of mothers and their children. Per that study: The yield was over 9 million TCR beta CDR3 reads from each mother and a few million from each child.

The sample taken for sequencing was blood. This chain uses TRBV5-1 with TRBJ2-3, with 9 nucleotides matching TRBD2. The receptor's source is a boy aged 2 to 9 in good health. The CDR3 coding sequence is TGCGCCAGCAGCTCCTTAGCGGGGGAAACAGATACGCAGTATTTT. Translated, it gives CASSSLAGETDTQYF.